Shown below are 9 T cell receptor beta chains from a single sample sequenced in a study of PD-1 blockade in classical Hodgkin lymphoma. The data were produced by immunoSEQ multiplex PCR, yet TCRdb's version contains in-frame clones alone and is incomplete. The repertoire holds 50,000 to 65,000 clones, roughly nine tenths seen once, with 9% to 12% in the top ten. Time point of the sample: cycle 4 day 1 (C4D1), after five to seven weeks of nivolumab. Following autologous stem cell transplantation, relapse occurred in every patient, and exposure to brentuximab vedotin varied. This specimen was peripheral blood mononuclear cells (PBMCs), taken before the fourth cycle of nivolumab. Receptors originate from a human donor with classical Hodgkin lymphoma.

The chain combines TRBV7-9 with TRBJ2-1; TRBD1 matches 9 bases. The junction had 6 bases not matched to a gene; V was cut back by 6 bases and J by 3 bases. Germline CDR1 is SEHNR and CDR2 is FQNEAQ (reference sequence). The CDR3 contains 15 residues. This chain's CDR3 is CASSLQGADYNEQFF. CDR3 nucleotide sequence: TGTGCCAGCAGTTTACAGGGGGCGGACTACAATGAGCAGTTCTTC.

The V call is TRBV11-2, the J call TRBJ2-7; D call uncertain. This CDR3 comprises 12 residues. Germline loops: CDR1 SGHAT, CDR2 FQNNGV. V was shortened by 5 bases and J by 0 bases, with 5 bases between the two germline ends. CDR3 DNA: TGTGCCAGCAGCCTACTCTCCTACGAGCAGTACTTC. This codes for CASSLLSYEQYF.

V and J are TRBV27 and TRBJ2-1, with TRBD2 identical over 12 bases. Trimming at V came to 5 bases and at J to 7 bases, leaving 12 bases not matched to a gene. This CDR3 has 17 amino acids. CDR1 is MNHEY and CDR2 is SMNVEV in the germline V gene (reference sequence). The CDR3 DNA reads as TGTGCCAGCAGTCCTCTAGCGGGGGGGCTTTACGGGAATGAGCAGTTCTTC. Its protein is CASSPLAGGLYGNEQFF.

The rearrangement links TRBV5-4 to TRBJ2-1; TRBD2 is a possible D gene (5 bases). Per the germline V gene, CDR1 is SGHNT and CDR2 is YYREEE (reference sequence). There are 13 residues in the CDR3. V was pared by 0 bases and J by 7 bases, with 8 bases between. CDR3 residues: CASSLARGNEQFF. The CDR3 DNA reads TGTGCCAGCAGCTTGGCTCGAGGGAATGAGCAGTTCTTC.

The V gene is TRBV19, the J gene TRBJ2-5; D tentatively fits TRBD1 or TRBD2 (5 bases each). The CDR3 contains 13 residues. CDR1 is LNHDA and CDR2 is SQIVND in the germline V gene (reference sequence). Trimming removed 6 bases from V and 14 bases from J, with 22 bases in between. The CDR3 loop is CASRPHSGTTVYF. CDR3 sequence (DNA): TGTGCCAGTAGACCACACTCCGGGACGACGGTCTACTTC.

V and J are TRBV13 and TRBJ1-1; possibly TRBD1 for D (5 bases). Germline assignment: CDR1 PRHDT and CDR2 FYEKMQ (reference sequence). CDR3 size: 13 residues. With 4 bases removed from V and 3 bases from J, the gap between germline ends came to 9 bases. The CDR3 loop reads CASSWGVDTEAFF. The CDR3 DNA sequence: TGTGCCAGCAGCTGGGGGGTTGACACTGAAGCTTTCTTT.

About this clone: One end of the junction is discordant with germline, which a read error may explain. This CDR3 reads CASSVVGQAPGEAQYF. The CDR3 DNA is TGTGCCAGCAGCGTAGTTGGGCAGGCCCCTGGAGAGGCCCAGTACTTC. The chain has TRBV9 and TRBJ2-5; D remains unclear. In germline, CDR1 is SGDLS, CDR2 YYNGEE. The CDR3 consists of 16 residues.

The chain recombines TRBV30 with TRBJ2-2; D tentatively fits TRBD1 or TRBD2 (5 bases each). There are 12 residues in the CDR3. Germline lookup yields CDR1 GTSNPN and CDR2 SVGIG (reference sequence). The ends were cut back, 3 bases at V and 5 bases at J, with 7 bases in the middle. The CDR3 nucleotides are TGTGCCTGGAGCGGGGCAACCGGGGAGCTGTTTTTT. Amino acid sequence: CAWSGATGELFF.

The chain carries TRBV2 and TRBJ1-2; 9 nucleotides agree with TRBD1. Per germline, CDR1 SNHLY and CDR2 FYNNEI. The CDR3 totals 14 residues. Trimming cost V 6 bases and J 7 bases; bases outside gene matches: 9. The DNA for the CDR3 is TGTGCCAGCAGGAGGGAACAGGGGGCCTCTGGCTACACCTTC. It codes for CASRREQGASGYTF.